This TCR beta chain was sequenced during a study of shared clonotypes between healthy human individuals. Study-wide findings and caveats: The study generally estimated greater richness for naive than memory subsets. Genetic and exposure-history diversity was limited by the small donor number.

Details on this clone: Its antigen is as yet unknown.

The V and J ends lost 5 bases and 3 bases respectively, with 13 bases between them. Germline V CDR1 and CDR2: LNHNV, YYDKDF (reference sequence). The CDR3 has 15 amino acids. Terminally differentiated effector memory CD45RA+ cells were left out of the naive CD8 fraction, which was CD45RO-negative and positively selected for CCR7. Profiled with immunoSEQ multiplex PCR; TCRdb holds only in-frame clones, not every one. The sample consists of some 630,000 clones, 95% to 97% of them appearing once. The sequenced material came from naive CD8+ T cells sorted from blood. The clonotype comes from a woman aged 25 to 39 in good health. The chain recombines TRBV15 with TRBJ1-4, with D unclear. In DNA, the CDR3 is TGTGCCACCAGCCCGGAAGGGTTGTCTAATGAAAAACTGTTTTTT. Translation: CATSPEGLSNEKLFF.